What follows are 20 T cell receptor beta chains derived from one specimen sequenced in a study of vaccination and CD4 T cells after COVID-19. CD4+ T cells that had been cultured provided DNA sequenced with the Oncomine TCR Beta short-read assay. Genomic DNA was isolated from cultured CD4+ T cells. Each CDR3 protein is one row after TCRdb ran MiXCR on the PCR reads. The sample comprises around 10,000 distinct CDR3 sequences, almost 40% of which are singletons, and 20% to 25% rests with the top ten. Treatment indicated: approximately 11-day PBMC culture with coronavirus spike peptide pools or control peptides (ViraFEST assay). Pre-COVID-19 pandemic sampling (2011-2018) yielded the unexposed donor's CD4+ T cells. The antigens these receptors bind are not known. The sequenced material came from CD4+ T cells from blood, cultured in vitro. The receptors were gathered from a human donor in good health.

This clonotype is categorized as large (0.1 to 1%). The chain joins TRBV5-5 to TRBJ2-3; 8 nucleotides agree with TRBD1. The germline CDR1 and CDR2 sequences are SGHKS and YYEKEE (reference sequence). V gave up 4 bases and J gave up 5 bases; unmatched junction bases: 6. There are 14 residues in the CDR3. CDR3 nucleotide sequence: TGTGCCAGCAGCCAGACAGGGGAAGTAGATACGCAGTATTTT. Protein product: CASSQTGEVDTQYF.

This clonotype was seen a few times. The V and J genes are TRBV6-5 and TRBJ2-6, with D hard to call. CDR1 and CDR2 from the germline V gene are MNHEY and SVGAGI. With 2 bases removed from V and 3 bases from J, the gap between germline ends came to 11 bases. The CDR3 is 16 amino acids. The CDR3 loop is CASSYARSGGANVLTF. CDR3 nucleotide sequence: TGTGCCAGCAGTTACGCCCGCTCGGGTGGGGCCAACGTCCTGACTTTC.

This clonotype showed up just a few times. The chain combines TRBV20-1 with TRBJ2-7; 11 nucleotides align to TRBD2. The germline V gene encodes CDR1 DFQATT and CDR2 SNEGSKA (reference sequence). The CDR3 sequence is 15 residues long. With 6 bases clipped from V and 7 bases from J, the junction kept 14 bases outside the gene matches. Here the CDR3 reads CSARFSGRAVREQYF. The CDR3 DNA is TGCAGTGCCCGTTTTAGCGGGAGGGCCGTACGGGAGCAGTACTTC.

This clonotype is medium-sized. The rearrangement joins TRBV7-2 to TRBJ2-2; D possibly corresponds to TRBD1 (5 bases). The ends were cut back, 2 bases at V and 6 bases at J, with 10 bases in the middle. The CDR3 is 14 residues long. Germline lookup yields CDR1 SGHTA and CDR2 FQGNSA. Written as DNA, the CDR3 is TGTGCCAGCAGCTTAATGTCAGGGCCCGGGGAGCTGTTTTTT. It encodes CASSLMSGPGELFF.

The rearrangement joins TRBV6-1 to TRBJ2-1; 8 bases line up with TRBD2. Per germline, CDR1 MNHNS and CDR2 SASEGT. This CDR3 has 14 residues. Trimming removed 5 bases from V and 3 bases from J; junction bases left unmatched: 3. CDR3: CASSREGNYNEQFF. The CDR3 DNA is TGTGCCAGCAGTCGGGAGGGGAACTACAATGAGCAGTTCTTC.

The chain couples TRBV7-2 to TRBJ2-3, with D perhaps matching TRBD2 (6 bases). In germline, CDR1 is SGHTA, CDR2 FQGNSA. Trimming pared 3 bases from V and 1 base from J, leaving 8 bases between. The CDR3 extends over 14 amino acids. Here the CDR3 reads CASSFGGGTDTQYF. The CDR3 bases are TGTGCCAGCAGCTTCGGCGGGGGCACAGATACGCAGTATTTT.

The rearrangement links TRBV7-2 to TRBJ2-7; TRBD2 matches at 8 bases. This CDR3 has 15 amino acids. CDR1 is SGHTA, CDR2 FQGNSA, per germline. Trimming took 5 bases from V and 2 from J; bases not matched to a gene: 8. CDR3 nucleotide sequence: TGTGCCAGCAGCCTCTCGACTAGCGCGCCCTACGAGCAGTACTTC. This encodes CASSLSTSAPYEQYF.

By share, this clonotype ranks as medium-sized. The CDR3: CASSAIRDAARHTF. Here the CDR3 DNA reads TGTGCCAGCAGTGCCATCCGGGATGCCGCCCGTCACACCTTC. This sequence joins TRBV2 and TRBJ1-2; the D is unclear. The CDR3 consists of 14 residues. Trimming cost V 4 bases and J 12 bases, with 21 bases left between them. Germline CDR1 and CDR2: SNHLY and FYNNEI. The entire variable domain, with the rest obtained from reference TRBV2 and TRBJ1-2, is as follows: EPEVTQTPSHQVTQMGQEVILRCVPISNHLYFYWYRQILGQKVEFLVSFYNNEISEKSEIFDDQFSVERPDGSNFTLKIRSTKLEDSAMYFCASSAIRDAARHTFGSGTRLTVV.

This sequence joins TRBV27 and TRBJ1-5; TRBD1 agrees at 8 bases. Germline V CDR1 and CDR2: MNHEY, SMNVEV (reference sequence). The CDR3 is 15 residues long. After removal of 4 bases from V and 7 bases from J, the junction contained 9 bases not matched to a gene. CDR3 DNA sequence: TGTGCCAGCAGTTCAGGACAGGGCGGTAGGCAGCCCCAGCATTTT. Translation: CASSSGQGGRQPQHF.

The rearrangement joins TRBV11-2 to TRBJ1-1; D perhaps matches TRBD1 (6 bases). Germline loops: CDR1 SGHAT, CDR2 FQNNGV. The CDR3 is 15 residues long. Trimming shortened V by 3 bases and J by 5 bases, and 16 bases separated the two germline ends. The CDR3 sequence: CASSFGGGPSTEAFF. Here the CDR3 DNA reads TGTGCCAGCAGCTTTGGGGGGGGCCCGAGTACTGAAGCTTTCTTT.

The chain couples TRBV7-2 to TRBJ2-1; 9 bases are a match to TRBD2. Losses at the gene ends were 5 bases for V and 5 bases for J; bases not matched to a gene: 7. The CDR3 totals 15 residues. Per the germline V gene, CDR1 is SGHTA and CDR2 is FQGNSA. CDR3 loop: CASSDQREAHNEQFF. The CDR3 region has the DNA TGTGCCAGCAGCGACCAGCGGGAGGCCCACAATGAGCAGTTCTTC.

CDR3 nucleotides: TGTGCCAGCAGCTTAGGGACAGGGGGCCTTTTTCAGCCCCAGCATTTT. Translation gives CASSLGTGGLFQPQHF. V usage is TRBV7-9 and J usage is TRBJ1-5, with 11 bases fitting TRBD1. CDR3 size: 16 residues. Unmatched junction bases numbered 5, after V lost 1 base and J lost 6 bases. Germline loops: CDR1 SEHNR, CDR2 FQNEAQ (reference sequence).

This chain joins TRBV7-9 and TRBJ2-7; maybe TRBD2 (7 bases). V was clipped by 5 bases and J by 3 bases, with 23 bases between them. Germline V CDR1 and CDR2: SEHNR, FQNEAQ (reference sequence). This CDR3 is 17 amino acids long. The CDR3 sequence is CASSHLGGTGGDYEQYF. The CDR3, as DNA: TGTGCCAGCAGCCACTTAGGGGGGACGGGAGGCGACTACGAGCAGTACTTC. Based on the CDR3 plus reference TRBV7-9 and TRBJ2-7, the full variable domain is DTGVSQNPRHKITKRGQNVTFRCDPISEHNRLYWYRQTLGQGPEFLTYFQNEAQLEKSRLLSDRFSAERPKGSFSTLEIQRTEQGDSAMYLCASSHLGGTGGDYEQYFGPGTRLTVT.

The chain employs TRBV24-1 and TRBJ2-5; TRBD2 agrees at 10 bases. Looked up from germline, CDR1 is KGHDR and CDR2 is SFDVKD. V lost 7 bases and J lost 5; bases outside the gene matches: 15. CDR3 length: 17 residues. This CDR3 reads CATSEKSGRASWETQYF. Here the CDR3 DNA reads TGTGCCACCAGCGAGAAAAGCGGGAGGGCCAGTTGGGAGACCCAGTACTTC.

The chain carries TRBV19 and TRBJ1-5; 7 positions agree with TRBD1. The germline CDR1 and CDR2 sequences are LNHDA and SQIVND (reference sequence). The CDR3 totals 14 residues. J lost 5 bases, V lost 3 bases, and 4 bases had no gene match. The CDR3, as DNA: TGTGCCAGTAGTATCGGGGACAGTTATCAGCCCCAGCATTTT. Its protein product is CASSIGDSYQPQHF.

The genes are TRBV5-1 and TRBJ2-3; maybe TRBD1 (6 bases). CDR1 and CDR2 from the germline V gene are SGHRS and YFSETQ. This CDR3 region has 15 residues. V shed 0 bases and J shed 5 bases, with 13 bases lying between them. CDR3 region: CASSLGGDKKDTQYF. The CDR3 bases are TGCGCCAGCAGCTTGGGAGGGGACAAGAAAGATACGCAGTATTTT.

This clonotype was observed a few times. This chain uses TRBV7-2 with TRBJ2-2; D may be TRBD1 (6 bases). This CDR3 region has 14 residues. The germline V gene encodes CDR1 SGHTA and CDR2 FQGNSA. V lost 4 bases and J lost 7, with 13 bases in between. DNA of the CDR3: TGTGCCAGCAGCTCCAGGACAGTAATCGGGGAGCTGTTTTTT. The encoded protein is CASSSRTVIGELFF. Filled out from reference TRBV7-2 and TRBJ2-2, the complete variable domain reads GAGVSQSPSNKVTEKGKDVELRCDPISGHTALYWYRQSLGQGLEFLIYFQGNSAPDKSGLPSDRFSAERTGGSVSTLTIQRTQQEDSAVYLCASSSRTVIGELFFGEGSRLTVL.

The V and J genes are TRBV2 and TRBJ2-7, with 10 bases aligning to TRBD2. V dropped 7 bases and J dropped 3; count of bases not matched to a gene: 6. The CDR3 consists of 14 residues. CDR1 is SNHLY and CDR2 is FYNNEI in the germline V gene. The CDR3 DNA sequence: TGTGCCAGCATCGAGCGGGAGGGAGGCTACGAGCAGTACTTC. Translated, it gives CASIEREGGYEQYF.

This chain joins TRBV6-2 or TRBV6-3 and TRBJ2-7; tentatively, D is TRBD2 (6 bases). V gave up 3 bases and J gave up 3 bases, with 15 bases separating them. The length of the CDR3 is 15 residues. Germline CDR1 is MNHEY and CDR2 is SVGEGT. Here the CDR3 DNA reads TGTGCCAGCAGTTATCCGGGGGTGGGCCACTACGAGCAGTACTTC. Its protein is CASSYPGVGHYEQYF.

This chain joins TRBV6-5 and TRBJ1-5; a possible D gene is TRBD1 (5 bases). The CDR3 covers 17 residues. V was pared by 2 bases and J by 3 bases, with 17 bases between. Germline V lookup: CDR1 MNHEY, CDR2 SVGAGI. The CDR3 is CASSYPAAGTNNQPQHF. The CDR3 DNA reads as TGTGCCAGCAGTTACCCAGCGGCGGGGACTAACAATCAGCCCCAGCATTTT.